Presented here are 10 T cell receptor beta chains from one specimen sequenced in a study of cytomegalovirus exposure and HLA in healthy donors. Both 60 Vbeta primers and 13 Jbeta primers went into the PCR. TCRdb's table, derived via immunoSEQ multiplex PCR, lists solely in-frame clones and lacks some. This sample carries some 130,000 clones, roughly four fifths of them seen once, and the ten largest clones take under 8.5%. Source material: PBMCs. These receptor sequences come from a male donor in good health and CMV-seronegative.

This clone was found once. This rearrangement joins TRBV19 to TRBJ1-5; 10 bases agree with TRBD1. V was clipped by 1 base and J by 5 bases; unmatched bases: 5. CDR3 length: 16 amino acids. The germline V gene has CDR1 LNHDA and CDR2 SQIVND (reference sequence). CDR3 in DNA: TGTGCCAGTAGTATAGTTTGGGACAGGGGCGATCAGCCCCAGCATTTT. Encoded protein: CASSIVWDRGDQPQHF.

V and J are TRBV11-1 and TRBJ2-6; no clear D gene. The CDR3 is 14 amino acids. V dropped 1 base and J dropped 3 bases, with 4 bases sitting between them. From germline, CDR1 is SGHAT and CDR2 FQDESV (reference sequence). For the CDR3, the DNA is TGTGCCAGCAGCTTAGTCCGTGGGGCCAACGTCCTGACTTTC. Amino acid sequence: CASSLVRGANVLTF. Filled out from reference TRBV11-1 and TRBJ2-6, the complete variable domain reads EAEVAQSPRYKITEKSQAVAFWCDPISGHATLYWYRQILGQGPELLVQFQDESVVDDSQLPKDRFSAERLKGVDSTLKIQPAELGDSAMYLCASSLVRGANVLTFGAGSRLTVL.

V gene TRBV4-2 combines with J gene TRBJ1-2; weak D call: TRBD1 (6 bases). The V end was cut by 1 base, the J end by 3 bases, with 9 bases between. This CDR3 has 14 amino acids. In germline, CDR1 is LGHNA, CDR2 YNFKEQ. CDR3 bases: TGTGCCAGCAGCCAAGTTGGGGGCGACTATGGCTACACCTTC. Translated: CASSQVGGDYGYTF.

This sequence joins TRBV15 and TRBJ2-2; 9 bases match TRBD2. The V and J ends lost 7 bases and 6 bases, in that order; junction bases with no gene match: 6. Germline CDR1 and CDR2: LNHNV and YYDKDF (reference sequence). The length of the CDR3 is 14 residues. The CDR3 loop reads CATKGAGGPGELFF. The CDR3 DNA reads as TGTGCCACCAAGGGCGCGGGAGGGCCCGGGGAGCTGTTTTTT.

This clone has a handful of counts. This chain joins TRBV7-8 and TRBJ2-7; D is perhaps TRBD2 (6 bases). CDR1 and CDR2 (germline): SGHVS, FQNEAQ. V was pared by 6 bases and J by 0 bases, with 15 bases between. This CDR3 spans 15 amino acids. The CDR3 DNA follows: TGTGCCAGCAGTAGTCTAGCGTTGAGCTCCTACGAGCAGTACTTC. Amino acid sequence: CASSSLALSSYEQYF.

The table lists this clone with a count of one. The chain employs TRBV28 and TRBJ2-5; D ambiguous. The last part of the DNA fits TRBJ2-7 better; the J call may be wrong. Germline loops: CDR1 MDHEN, CDR2 SYDVKM. This CDR3 spans 15 amino acids. CDR3 DNA: TGTGCCAGCAGCTTACTGGGTTCGGGTCCCTACGAGCAGTACTTC. As protein: CASSLLGSGPYEQYF.

The rearrangement uses TRBV9 and TRBJ2-3; 9 bases match TRBD2. The V gene end was trimmed by 0 bases and the J gene end by 6 bases; junction bases not matched to a gene: 5. Per germline, CDR1 SGDLS and CDR2 YYNGEE. This CDR3 is 15 amino acids long. The CDR3 DNA reads TGTGCCAGCAGCGTAGGGGGCGGGGGGGCCGATACGCAGTATTTT. Translated: CASSVGGGGADTQYF.

The DNA for the CDR3 is TGTGCCAGCAGGGATGGGACAGGGATGTTGGGTGGCTACACCTTC. Translated, it gives CASRDGTGMLGGYTF. V and J are TRBV28 and TRBJ1-2; 9 positions match TRBD1. This CDR3 spans 15 amino acids. With V trimmed by 6 bases and J by 7 bases, 12 bases remained unmatched. In germline, CDR1 is MDHEN, CDR2 SYDVKM.

This sequence joins TRBV7-3 and TRBJ2-3; 7 bases fit TRBD1. This CDR3 is 16 amino acids long. Trimming took 0 bases from V and 1 from J; bases not matched to a gene: 4. Germline loops: CDR1 SGHTA, CDR2 FQGTGA. The CDR3 DNA is TGTGCCAGCAGCTTAACGTTGGGGACAGGCACAGATACGCAGTATTTT. This encodes CASSLTLGTGTDTQYF.

This rearrangement joins TRBV30 to TRBJ2-3, with 8 bases aligning to TRBD2. V shed 2 bases, J shed 0 bases, and the junction held 10 bases outside the gene matches. Germline V CDR1 and CDR2: GTSNPN, SVGIG (reference sequence). This CDR3 region has 17 residues. The CDR3 sequence: CAWSTAGAKSSTDTQYF. In DNA, the CDR3 is TGTGCCTGGAGTACAGCGGGGGCGAAATCTAGCACAGATACGCAGTATTTT.